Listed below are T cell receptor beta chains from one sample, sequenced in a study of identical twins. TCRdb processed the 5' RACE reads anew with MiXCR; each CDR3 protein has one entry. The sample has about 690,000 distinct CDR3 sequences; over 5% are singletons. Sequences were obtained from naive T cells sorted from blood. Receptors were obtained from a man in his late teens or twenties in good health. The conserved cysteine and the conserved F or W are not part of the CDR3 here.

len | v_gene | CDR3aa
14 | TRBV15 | ATSRDPAPSTDTQY
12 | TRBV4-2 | ASSQDRGGDTQY
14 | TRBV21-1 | ASSPWTGLSNQPQH
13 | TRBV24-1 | ATSDPDRDGDTQY
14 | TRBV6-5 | ASSYPAAGGNNEQF
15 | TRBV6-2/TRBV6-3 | ASSYVGTDLLGTEAF
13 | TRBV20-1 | SARVIDRLNTEAF
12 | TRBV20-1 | SAAYRGANTEAF
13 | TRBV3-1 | ASSQGGAESQGYT
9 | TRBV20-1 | SPRGDTEAF
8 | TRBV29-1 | SGGFNEQF
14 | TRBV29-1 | VCVEAGGELGYGYT
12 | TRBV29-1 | SVEDGTGGPIRY
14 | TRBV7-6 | ASSEIKVGGPYEQY
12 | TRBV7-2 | ASSLEAYGDTQY
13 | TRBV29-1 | SVEEFTSGSPEQY
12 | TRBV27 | ASSPLWTPYEQY
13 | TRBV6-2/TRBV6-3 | ASSYAGTGDQPQH
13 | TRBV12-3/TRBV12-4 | ASSQLAGGTDTQY
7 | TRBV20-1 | RGGRGYT
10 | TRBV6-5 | AASPGGLEQY
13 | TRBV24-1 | ATSDPGLEGETQY
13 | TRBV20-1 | SALRSGRTPHEQY
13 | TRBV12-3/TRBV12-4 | ASSWGQGANTEAF
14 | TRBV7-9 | ASSSGTSGRTDTQY
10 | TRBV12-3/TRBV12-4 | ASSIDLQPQH
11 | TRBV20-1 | SARDPHTTEQF
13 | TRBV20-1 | SASGTSDSYNEQF
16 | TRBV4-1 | ASSQDGLGSFQNTEAF
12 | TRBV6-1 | ASSPSGSTYEQY
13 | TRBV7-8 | ASSFTPGAGQPQH
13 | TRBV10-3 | AINSNQGGGNTIY
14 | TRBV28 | ASSFPLGGGSYEQY
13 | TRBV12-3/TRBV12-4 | ASSLFKGSYNEQF
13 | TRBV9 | ASSVGASGTYEQY
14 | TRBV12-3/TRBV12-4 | ASSLTSGRFWAPPA
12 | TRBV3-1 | ASSQGLAVYEQY
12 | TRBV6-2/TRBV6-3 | ASIPSGTGTRYT
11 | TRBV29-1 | SVDGRGGDTQY
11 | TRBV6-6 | AGAGVAKNIQY
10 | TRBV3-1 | ASSQANLAEF
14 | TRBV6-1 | ASRGGPTGYTGELF
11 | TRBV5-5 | ASSLGQPGEQY
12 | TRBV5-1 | ASSDGTGLETQY
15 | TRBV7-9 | ASSPTAGGFIQETQY
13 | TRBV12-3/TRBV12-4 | ASSLIVGGFGGYT
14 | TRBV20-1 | SARVGQGHMNTEAF
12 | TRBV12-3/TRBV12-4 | ASSLRQAYNEQF
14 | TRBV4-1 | ASSQFGVGDNSPLH
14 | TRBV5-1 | ASSGRWASSYNEQF